This entry lists 27 T cell receptor beta chains sequenced from one sample in a study of shared clonotypes between healthy human individuals. Produced via immunoSEQ multiplex PCR; TCRdb's table is partial and in-frame only. The sample lists roughly 2.5 million clones; 90% to 95% were seen once. The sequenced sample consisted of naive CD4+ T cells sorted from blood. Sample subset: CD45RA+ positively selected. These receptors all stem from a young man in good health.

On this clone: This specimen includes other DNA sequences encoding the same CDR3. The chain is built from TRBV7-9 and TRBJ1-1; D uncertain. CDR3 length equals 13 residues. V was pared by 5 bases and J by 0 bases, with 7 bases between. Germline V CDR1 and CDR2: SEHNR, FQNEAQ (reference sequence). The CDR3: CASSRDMNTEAFF. CDR3 DNA sequence: TGTGCCAGCAGCCGTGACATGAACACTGAAGCTTTCTTT.

With respect to this clone: At the DNA level, this CDR3 is encoded by other sequences in the same sample as well. CDR3 nucleotide sequence: TGTGCCAGCAGCCCTAGCGGGAGCTCCTACAATGAGCAGTTCTTC. Its translation is CASSPSGSSYNEQFF. This rearrangement joins TRBV7-9 to TRBJ2-1; 10 nucleotides agree with TRBD2. This CDR3 contains 15 residues. The V gene's germline CDR1 is SEHNR and CDR2 FQNEAQ (reference sequence). Trimming took 5 bases from V and 0 from J; bases not matched to a gene: 1. The variable domain in full, completed from reference TRBV7-9 and TRBJ2-1, reads DTGVSQNPRHKITKRGQNVTFRCDPISEHNRLYWYRQTLGQGPEFLTYFQNEAQLEKSRLLSDRFSAERPKGSFSTLEIQRTEQGDSAMYLCASSPSGSSYNEQFFGPGTRLTVL.

The chain employs TRBV6-6 and TRBJ1-1; 7 bases are shared with TRBD1. Germline V CDR1 and CDR2: MNHNY, SVGAGI (reference sequence). The CDR3 contains 12 residues. Germline trimming cut 5 bases from V and 9 bases from J; bases unmatched to any gene: 6. CDR3 amino acids: CASSATRGQAFF. CDR3 sequence (DNA): TGTGCCAGCAGTGCTACGAGGGGGCAAGCTTTCTTT.

The rearrangement links TRBV6-1 to TRBJ2-1, with TRBD1 as a possible D gene (6 bases). The CDR3 sequence is 12 residues long. Germline CDR1 is MNHNS and CDR2 is SASEGT. Trimming pared 3 bases from V and 11 bases from J, leaving 11 bases between. The CDR3 DNA reads TGTGCCAGCAGTGAGGCGGACAGTAAGCAGTTCTTC. Translation gives CASSEADSKQFF.

J is TRBJ2-7 and V is TRBV6-6; TRBD2 matches at 11 bases. In germline, CDR1 is MNHNY, CDR2 SVGAGI (reference sequence). J lost 3 bases, V lost 5 bases, and 6 bases had no gene match. This CDR3 comprises 15 residues. The CDR3 loop is CASSPLAGEGYEQYF. CDR3 in DNA: TGTGCCAGCAGTCCACTAGCGGGAGAGGGCTACGAGCAGTACTTC.

The chain carries TRBV9 and TRBJ2-3; D gene uncertain. The CDR3 runs to 14 residues. The germline CDR1 and CDR2 sequences are SGDLS and YYNGEE. Trimming shortened V by 0 bases and J by 4 bases, and 9 bases separated the two germline ends. In nucleotides, the CDR3 is TGTGCCAGCAGCGTAGGGGTGTGGTCAGATACGCAGTATTTT. Protein: CASSVGVWSDTQYF.

A note on this clone: The sample carries other DNA sequences with the same CDR3. This chain links TRBV7-2 with TRBJ1-2; 7 bases line up with TRBD1. The CDR3 has 13 residues. Germline loops: CDR1 SGHTA, CDR2 FQGNSA. The V segment lost 5 bases and the J segment 5 bases; nucleotides outside the gene matches: 5. DNA for the CDR3: TGTGCCAGCAGCAGAGACAGGGATTATGGCTACACCTTC. This translates into CASSRDRDYGYTF.

This sequence joins TRBV5-1 and TRBJ2-1; 13 nucleotides line up with TRBD2. The trim removed 0 bases at V and 4 bases at J, leaving 1 base unmatched. The CDR3 has 16 amino acids. Germline V gene sequence: CDR1 SGHRS, CDR2 YFSETQ. The CDR3 DNA reads TGCGCCAGCAGCTTGGAACTAGCGGGGGGGTACAATGAGCAGTTCTTC. Translated, it gives CASSLELAGGYNEQFF.

The chain combines TRBV28 with TRBJ2-1; 9 bases are a match to TRBD2. The CDR3 contains 16 residues. In germline, CDR1 is MDHEN, CDR2 SYDVKM. V lost 2 bases to trimming and J lost 9 bases; unmatched junction nucleotides: 11. CDR3 residues: CASSLGGAGGRGEQFF. CDR3 nucleotides: TGTGCCAGCAGTTTAGGGGGTGCGGGGGGGCGTGGTGAGCAGTTCTTC.

The CDR3 region is CAWSTQGFGYTF. CDR3 nucleotides: TGTGCCTGGTCGACTCAGGGGTTTGGCTACACCTTC. The rearrangement uses TRBV30 and TRBJ1-2; a weak D match, TRBD1 (6 bases). From germline, CDR1 is GTSNPN and CDR2 SVGIG (reference sequence). V gave up 5 bases and J gave up 7 bases, with 14 bases separating them. The CDR3 has 12 amino acids.

The V gene is TRBV10-3, the J gene TRBJ2-2; weak D call: TRBD1 (5 bases). CDR3 size: 14 residues. CDR1 and CDR2 (germline): ENHRY, SYGVKD. V was pared by 5 bases and J by 7 bases, with 14 bases between. The CDR3 sequence: CAISKNPTVGELFF. The CDR3 coding sequence is TGTGCCATCAGTAAAAACCCGACAGTCGGGGAGCTGTTTTTT.

Regarding this clone: As the CDR3 is not closed by the conserved phenylalanine or tryptophan, this likely results from a read error. The chain is built from TRBV7-2 and TRBJ1-1, with TRBD1 matching over 8 bases. V lost 5 bases to trimming and J lost 3 bases; unmatched junction nucleotides: 8. CDR3 length: 15 residues. Germline V CDR1 and CDR2: SGHTA, FQGNSA. CDR3 sequence (DNA): TGTGCCAGCAGCCCACGGACAGGGAGGGACACTGAAGCTTTCCTT. It yields the protein CASSPRTGRDTEAFL.

The chain joins TRBV5-1 to TRBJ2-5; unclear D gene. Trimming stripped 4 bases from V and 5 bases from J, with 6 bases between. The CDR3 has 11 amino acids. The germline gives CDR1 SGHRS, CDR2 YFSETQ. The DNA for the CDR3 is TGCGCCAGCAGCGTGATGGAGACCCAGTACTTC. This encodes CASSVMETQYF. Supplemented by reference TRBV5-1 and TRBJ2-5, the full variable domain reads KAGVTQTPRYLIKTRGQQVTLSCSPISGHRSVSWYQQTPGQGLQFLFEYFSETQRNKGNFPGRFSGRQFSNSRSEMNVSTLELGDSALYLCASSVMETQYFGPGTRLLVL.

This clone was counted once. The chain joins TRBV7-9 to TRBJ2-5; no firm D call. The CDR3 totals 15 residues. The germline V and J ends were trimmed by 2 bases and 7 bases, with 17 bases remaining between them. In germline, CDR1 is SEHNR, CDR2 FQNEAQ (reference sequence). The CDR3 DNA is TGTGCCAGCAGCTTAAATATGGCCTTAATCTGGACCCAGTACTTC. It yields the protein CASSLNMALIWTQYF. The full variable domain, its missing parts supplied by reference TRBV7-9 and TRBJ2-5, is DTGVSQNPRHKITKRGQNVTFRCDPISEHNRLYWYRQTLGQGPEFLTYFQNEAQLEKSRLLSDRFSAERPKGSFSTLEIQRTEQGDSAMYLCASSLNMALIWTQYFGPGTRLLVL.

The chain has TRBV19 and TRBJ2-4, with TRBD2 identical over 11 bases. J gave up 3 bases and V 4 bases, and 14 bases lay outside the gene matches. Germline CDR1 reads LNHDA; CDR2 reads SQIVND (reference sequence). CDR3 length: 19 amino acids. The CDR3, as DNA: TGTGCCAGTAGTACTGAAGGGCTAGCGGGAGGAGGATACAAAAACATTCAGTACTTC. This gives the protein CASSTEGLAGGGYKNIQYF.

The rearrangement joins TRBV5-1 to TRBJ2-3; D tentatively fits TRBD1 or TRBD2 (5 bases each). V gave up 5 bases and J gave up 0 bases, with 13 bases separating them. The CDR3 runs to 15 residues. Germline CDR1 reads SGHRS; CDR2 reads YFSETQ. CDR3 residues: CASRRGAPSTDTQYF. The DNA for the CDR3 is TGCGCCAGCAGGAGAGGGGCGCCTAGCACAGATACGCAGTATTTT.

The chain recombines TRBV2 with TRBJ2-1; a weak D match, TRBD2 (7 bases). Germline CDR1 reads SNHLY; CDR2 reads FYNNEI. The CDR3 runs to 16 residues. Trimming stripped 4 bases from V and 3 bases from J, with 16 bases between. This CDR3 is CASSVGGRGFYNEQFF. The CDR3 region has the DNA TGTGCCAGCAGTGTGGGGGGGCGAGGGTTCTACAATGAGCAGTTCTTC.

The chain joins TRBV13 to TRBJ2-1, with 11 bases aligning to TRBD1. Looked up from germline, CDR1 is PRHDT and CDR2 is FYEKMQ (reference sequence). Unmatched junction bases numbered 7, after V lost 6 bases and J lost 6 bases. This CDR3 region has 15 residues. The CDR3 loop reads CASSWGQGGPNEQFF. Here the CDR3 DNA reads TGTGCCAGCAGTTGGGGACAGGGGGGCCCCAATGAGCAGTTCTTC.

The chain uses TRBV7-2 and TRBJ1-4; maybe TRBD1 (5 bases). Germline CDR1 reads SGHTA; CDR2 reads FQGNSA. The CDR3 has 15 amino acids. Trimming cost V 3 bases and J 3 bases, with 11 bases left between them. The CDR3 DNA reads TGTGCCAGCAGCTTCTTAGGAGGGGCTAATGAAAAACTGTTTTTT. It codes for CASSFLGGANEKLFF. Looking up the rest from reference TRBV7-2 and TRBJ1-4 gives the full variable domain: GAGVSQSPSNKVTEKGKDVELRCDPISGHTALYWYRQSLGQGLEFLIYFQGNSAPDKSGLPSDRFSAERTGGSVSTLTIQRTQQEDSAVYLCASSFLGGANEKLFFGSGTQLSVL.

This rearrangement joins TRBV2 to TRBJ2-6; the D gene is possibly TRBD1 (5 bases). There are 15 residues in the CDR3. Trimming stripped 5 bases from V and 0 bases from J, with 8 bases between. CDR1 and CDR2 (germline): SNHLY, FYNNEI. The CDR3 DNA reads as TGTGCCAGCAGTCTGGACAACTCTGGGGCCAACGTCCTGACTTTC. This encodes CASSLDNSGANVLTF.

The count of this clone is one. The same CDR3 is also encoded by other DNA sequences in this sample. V is TRBV29-1 and J is TRBJ2-1; no clear D. The V end was cut by 3 bases, the J end by 4 bases, with 4 bases between. Germline lookup yields CDR1 SQVTM and CDR2 ANQGSEA. The CDR3 loop spans 11 amino acids. The CDR3 here is CSVERYNEQFF. The CDR3 bases are TGCAGCGTTGAGCGGTACAATGAGCAGTTCTTC.

About this clone: The identical CDR3 is also encoded by other nucleotide sequences in the sample. V gene TRBV11-2 combines with J gene TRBJ2-7; D is unresolved. The CDR3 extends over 12 amino acids. Trimming took off 0 bases at V and 3 bases at J, with 3 bases between the two ends. Germline values: CDR1 SGHAT, CDR2 FQNNGV. CDR3 residues: CASSLESYEQYF. CDR3 in DNA: TGTGCCAGCAGCTTAGAGAGCTACGAGCAGTACTTC. The full variable domain, with the rest looked up from reference TRBV11-2 and TRBJ2-7, is EAGVAQSPRYKIIEKRQSVAFWCNPISGHATLYWYQQILGQGPKLLIQFQNNGVVDDSQLPKDRFSAERLKGVDSTLKIQPAKLEDSAVYLCASSLESYEQYFGPGTRLTVT.

The chain uses TRBV7-9 and TRBJ2-2; tentatively, D is TRBD2 (5 bases). Germline-derived CDR1 and CDR2 are SEHNR and FQNEAQ (reference sequence). The ends were cut back, 4 bases at V and 0 bases at J, with 15 bases in the middle. This CDR3 is 17 amino acids long. The CDR3 loop reads CASSWIRGFANTGELFF. For the CDR3, the DNA is TGTGCCAGCAGCTGGATTCGAGGGTTCGCGAACACCGGGGAGCTGTTTTTT.

J is TRBJ2-7 and V is TRBV7-2; no firm D call. This CDR3 spans 14 amino acids. V was trimmed by 3 bases and J by 1 base, leaving 10 bases between them. The germline gives CDR1 SGHTA, CDR2 FQGNSA. DNA of the CDR3: TGTGCCAGCAGCTTTGGCTTGGGGTCCTACGAGCAGTACTTC. The encoded protein is CASSFGLGSYEQYF.

The rearrangement uses TRBV29-1 and TRBJ1-6; D possibly corresponds to TRBD1 (5 bases). From germline, CDR1 is SQVTM and CDR2 ANQGSEA. The CDR3 has 13 amino acids. V was clipped by 3 bases and J by 19 bases, with 22 bases between them. CDR3 sequence: CSVEGGPHGPAHF. In DNA, the CDR3 is TGCAGCGTTGAGGGGGGACCCCACGGCCCGGCACACTTT.

The V call is TRBV6-5, the J call TRBJ2-1, with D perhaps matching TRBD1 (6 bases). V dropped 5 bases and J dropped 0 bases, with 11 bases sitting between them. The V gene's germline CDR1 is MNHEY and CDR2 SVGAGI. The CDR3 runs to 15 residues. CDR3 nucleotides: TGTGCCAGCAGTGGGACAATTTTCTCCTACAATGAGCAGTTCTTC. Protein: CASSGTIFSYNEQFF.

The rearrangement joins TRBV11-2 to TRBJ2-5; unclear D gene. This CDR3 contains 15 residues. The germline gives CDR1 SGHAT, CDR2 FQNNGV. V was shortened by 2 bases and J by 1 base, with 11 bases between the two germline ends. The DNA for the CDR3 is TGTGCCAGCAGCTTACCGGGTCGGCCCCAAGAGACCCAGTACTTC. Encoded protein: CASSLPGRPQETQYF.